In this sample, the clone carrying this T cell receptor beta chain turned up a few times. Its antigen is unidentified. Libraries were prepared by immunoSEQ multiplex PCR; TCRdb keeps only in-frame clonotypes and omits some of them. The sample has about 150,000 clones, about 70% seen once. This entry belongs to a study of cytotoxic CD8 clonotypes in ibrutinib-treated CLL. Study results and caveats: In comparison with age-matched healthy donors, baseline clonality was higher and tracked circulating CD8+ T-cell counts.

This CDR3 contains 15 residues. The J segment lost 9 bases and the V segment lost 5 bases, leaving 14 bases of the junction unmatched. CDR1 is SGHTA and CDR2 is FQGTGA in the germline V gene. The chain joins TRBV7-3 to TRBJ2-3; 7 positions agree with TRBD2. This specimen was PBMCs, taken after 24 months of ibrutinib treatment. The clonotype comes from a human donor with chronic lymphocytic leukemia. CDR3 protein: CASSIQGPTSSTQYF. For the CDR3, the DNA is TGTGCCAGCAGCATACAAGGGCCGACTAGCTCCACGCAGTATTTT.